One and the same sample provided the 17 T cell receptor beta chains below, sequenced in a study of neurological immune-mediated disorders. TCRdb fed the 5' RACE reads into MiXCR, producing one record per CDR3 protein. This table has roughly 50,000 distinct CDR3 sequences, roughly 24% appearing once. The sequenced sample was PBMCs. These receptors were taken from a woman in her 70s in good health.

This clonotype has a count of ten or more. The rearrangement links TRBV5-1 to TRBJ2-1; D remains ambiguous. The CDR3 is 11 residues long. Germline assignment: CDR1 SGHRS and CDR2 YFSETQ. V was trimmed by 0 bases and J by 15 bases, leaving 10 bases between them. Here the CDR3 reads CASSLAGPAFF. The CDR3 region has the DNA TGCGCCAGCAGCTTGGCAGGCCCGGCGTTCTTC.

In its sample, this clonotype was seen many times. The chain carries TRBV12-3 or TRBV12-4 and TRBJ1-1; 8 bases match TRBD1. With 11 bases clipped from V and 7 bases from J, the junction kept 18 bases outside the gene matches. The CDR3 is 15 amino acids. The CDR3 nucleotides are TGTGCCGCTGAAGGGCAGGGGGCGGTTTTAATTGAAGCTTTCTTT. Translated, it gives CAAEGQGAVLIEAFF.

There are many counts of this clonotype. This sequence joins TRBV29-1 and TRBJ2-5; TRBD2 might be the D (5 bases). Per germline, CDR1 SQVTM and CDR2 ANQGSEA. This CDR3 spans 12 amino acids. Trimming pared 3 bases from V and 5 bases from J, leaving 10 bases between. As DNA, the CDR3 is TGCAGCGTTGAGCTGGGAGCGGAGACCCAGTACTTC. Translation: CSVELGAETQYF.

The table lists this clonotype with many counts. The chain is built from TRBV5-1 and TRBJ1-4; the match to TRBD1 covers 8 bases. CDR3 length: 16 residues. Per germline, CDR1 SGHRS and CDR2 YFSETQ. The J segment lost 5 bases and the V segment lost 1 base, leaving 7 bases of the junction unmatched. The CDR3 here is CASSLLPGGANEKLFF. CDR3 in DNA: TGCGCCAGCAGCTTGTTACCAGGGGGCGCGAATGAAAAACTGTTTTTT.

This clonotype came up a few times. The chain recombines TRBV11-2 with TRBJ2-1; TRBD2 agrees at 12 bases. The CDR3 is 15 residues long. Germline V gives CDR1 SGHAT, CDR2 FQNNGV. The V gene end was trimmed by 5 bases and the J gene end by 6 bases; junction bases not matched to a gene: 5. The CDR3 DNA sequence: TGTGCCAGCAGCGGAGGGACTAGCGGGCGCAATGAGCAGTTCTTC. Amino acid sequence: CASSGGTSGRNEQFF.

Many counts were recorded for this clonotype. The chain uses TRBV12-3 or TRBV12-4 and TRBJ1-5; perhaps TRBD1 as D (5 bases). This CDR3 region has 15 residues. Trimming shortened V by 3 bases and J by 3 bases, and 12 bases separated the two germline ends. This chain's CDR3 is CASSFSPRVNQPQHF. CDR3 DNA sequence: TGTGCCAGCAGTTTTTCCCCCAGGGTCAATCAGCCCCAGCATTTT.

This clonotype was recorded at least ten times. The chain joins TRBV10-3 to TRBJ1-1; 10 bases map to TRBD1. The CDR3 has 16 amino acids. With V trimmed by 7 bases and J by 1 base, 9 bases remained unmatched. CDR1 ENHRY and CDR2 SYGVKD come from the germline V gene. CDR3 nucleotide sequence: TGTGCCATCACCGAGGGACAGGGGCTTTCGAACACTGAAGCTTTCTTT. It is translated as CAITEGQGLSNTEAFF.

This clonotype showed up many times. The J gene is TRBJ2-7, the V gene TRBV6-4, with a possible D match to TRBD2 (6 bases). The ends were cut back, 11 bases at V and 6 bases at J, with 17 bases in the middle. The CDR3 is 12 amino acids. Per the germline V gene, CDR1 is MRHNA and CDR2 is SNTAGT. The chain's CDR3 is CAPRREPSEQYF. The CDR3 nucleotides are TGTGCCCCCCGACGGGAGCCTTCCGAGCAGTACTTC.

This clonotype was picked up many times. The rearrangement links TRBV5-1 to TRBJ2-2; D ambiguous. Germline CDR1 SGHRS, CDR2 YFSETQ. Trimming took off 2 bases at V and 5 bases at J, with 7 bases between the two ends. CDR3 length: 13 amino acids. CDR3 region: CASSLNPTGELFF. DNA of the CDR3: TGCGCCAGCAGCTTAAACCCAACCGGGGAGCTGTTTTTT.

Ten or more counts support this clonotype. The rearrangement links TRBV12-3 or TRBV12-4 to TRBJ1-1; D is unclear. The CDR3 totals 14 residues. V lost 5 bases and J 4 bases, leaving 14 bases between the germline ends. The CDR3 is CASSARAKGTEAFF. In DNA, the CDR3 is TGTGCCAGCAGTGCCCGGGCAAAGGGCACTGAAGCTTTCTTT.

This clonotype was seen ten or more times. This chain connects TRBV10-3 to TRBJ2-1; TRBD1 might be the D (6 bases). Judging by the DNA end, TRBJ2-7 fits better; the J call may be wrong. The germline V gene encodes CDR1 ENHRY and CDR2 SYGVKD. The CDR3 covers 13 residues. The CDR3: CAITGDTVYEQYF. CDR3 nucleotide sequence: TGTGCCATCACCGGGGACACCGTCTACGAGCAGTACTTC.

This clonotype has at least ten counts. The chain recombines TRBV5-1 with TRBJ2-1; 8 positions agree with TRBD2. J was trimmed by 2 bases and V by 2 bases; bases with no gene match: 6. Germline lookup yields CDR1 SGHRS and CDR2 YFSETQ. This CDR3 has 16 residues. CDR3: CASSFGLAGPYNEQFF. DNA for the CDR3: TGCGCCAGCAGCTTTGGGCTAGCGGGTCCCTACAATGAGCAGTTCTTC.

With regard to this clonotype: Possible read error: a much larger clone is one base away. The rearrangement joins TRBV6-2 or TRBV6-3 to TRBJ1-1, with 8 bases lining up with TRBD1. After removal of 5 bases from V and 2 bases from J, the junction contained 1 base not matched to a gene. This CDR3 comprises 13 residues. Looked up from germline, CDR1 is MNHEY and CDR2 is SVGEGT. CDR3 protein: CASSGQGNTEAFF. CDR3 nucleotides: TGTGCCAGCAGTGGACAGGGAAACACTGAAGCTTTCTTT.

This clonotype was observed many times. The CDR3 sequence: CSARPRTGYSNQPQHF. As DNA, the CDR3 is TGCAGTGCTAGACCCAGGACAGGCTATAGCAATCAGCCCCAGCATTTT. V usage is TRBV20-1 and J usage is TRBJ1-5; 7 nucleotides align to TRBD1. The ends lost 2 bases at V and 0 bases at J; junction bases unmatched: 7. Germline lookup yields CDR1 DFQATT and CDR2 SNEGSKA (reference sequence). The CDR3 covers 16 residues.

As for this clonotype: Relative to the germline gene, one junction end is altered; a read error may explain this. CDR3 loop: CDSSPKASGRSYEQYF. The CDR3 DNA is TGTGACAGCAGCCCAAAAGCTAGCGGGAGGAGCTACGAGCAGTACTTC. The chain is built from TRBV5-6 and TRBJ2-7, with 11 bases fitting TRBD2. Germline V gives CDR1 SGHDT, CDR2 YYEEEE. The CDR3 runs 16 residues.

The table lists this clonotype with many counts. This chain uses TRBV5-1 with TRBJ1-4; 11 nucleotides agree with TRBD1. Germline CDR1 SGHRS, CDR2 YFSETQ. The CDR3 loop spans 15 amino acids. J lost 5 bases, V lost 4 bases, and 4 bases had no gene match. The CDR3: CASSAGTGGNEKLFF. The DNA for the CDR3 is TGCGCCAGCAGCGCAGGGACAGGGGGGAATGAAAAACTGTTTTTT. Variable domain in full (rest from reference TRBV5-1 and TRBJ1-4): KAGVTQTPRYLIKTRGQQVTLSCSPISGHRSVSWYQQTPGQGLQFLFEYFSETQRNKGNFPGRFSGRQFSNSRSEMNVSTLELGDSALYLCASSAGTGGNEKLFFGSGTQLSVL.

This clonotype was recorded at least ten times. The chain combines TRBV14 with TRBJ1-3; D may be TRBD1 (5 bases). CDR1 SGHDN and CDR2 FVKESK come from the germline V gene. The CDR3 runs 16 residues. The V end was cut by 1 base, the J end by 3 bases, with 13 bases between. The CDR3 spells CASSQAGPTYGNTIYF. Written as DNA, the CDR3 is TGTGCCAGCAGCCAAGCAGGGCCAACCTATGGAAACACCATATATTTT.